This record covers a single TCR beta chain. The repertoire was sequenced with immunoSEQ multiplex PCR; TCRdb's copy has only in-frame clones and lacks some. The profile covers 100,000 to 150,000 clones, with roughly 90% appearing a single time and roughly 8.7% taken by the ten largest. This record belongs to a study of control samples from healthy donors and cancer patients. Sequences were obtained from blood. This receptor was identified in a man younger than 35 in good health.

This chain's CDR3 is CAIKGEEAQYF. The CDR3 DNA sequence: TGTGCCATCAAAGGAGAGGAGGCGCAGTATTTT. V gene TRBV10-3 combines with J gene TRBJ2-3; TRBD2 might be the D (5 bases). This CDR3 region has 11 residues. V was trimmed by 7 bases and J by 10 bases, leaving 12 bases between them. The germline CDR1 and CDR2 sequences are ENHRY and SYGVKD.